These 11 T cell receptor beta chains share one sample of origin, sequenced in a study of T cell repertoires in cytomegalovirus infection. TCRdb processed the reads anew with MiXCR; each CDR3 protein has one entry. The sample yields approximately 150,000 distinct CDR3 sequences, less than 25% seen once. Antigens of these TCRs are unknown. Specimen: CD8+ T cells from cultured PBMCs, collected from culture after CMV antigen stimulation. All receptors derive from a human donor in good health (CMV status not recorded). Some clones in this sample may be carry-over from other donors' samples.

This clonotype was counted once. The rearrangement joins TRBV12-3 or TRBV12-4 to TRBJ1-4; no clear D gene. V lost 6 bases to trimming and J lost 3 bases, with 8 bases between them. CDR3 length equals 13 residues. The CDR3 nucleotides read TGTGCCAGCAGGGCGCTTTCTAATGAAAAACTGTTTTTT. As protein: CASRALSNEKLFF.

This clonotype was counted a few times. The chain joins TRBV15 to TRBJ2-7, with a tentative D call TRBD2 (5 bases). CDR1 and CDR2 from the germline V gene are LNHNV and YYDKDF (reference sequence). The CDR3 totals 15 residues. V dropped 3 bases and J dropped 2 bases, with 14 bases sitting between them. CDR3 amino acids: CATSSDRGIAYEQYF. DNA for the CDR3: TGTGCCACCAGCAGTGATCGGGGAATCGCCTACGAGCAGTACTTC.

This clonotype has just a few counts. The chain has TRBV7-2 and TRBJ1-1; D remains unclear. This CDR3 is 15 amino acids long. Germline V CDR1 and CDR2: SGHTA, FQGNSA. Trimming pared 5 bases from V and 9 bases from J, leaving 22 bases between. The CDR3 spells CASSLLVEVTHKAFF. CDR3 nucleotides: TGTGCCAGCAGCCTCTTAGTCGAGGTAACTCACAAAGCTTTCTTT.

The CDR3 loop reads CASSSGSVSPAHGYTF. CDR3 DNA: TGTGCCAGCAGTTCCGGCTCAGTATCGCCCGCCCATGGCTACACCTTC. This chain connects TRBV6-2 or TRBV6-3 to TRBJ1-2; no clear D gene. CDR3 length: 16 amino acids. V shed 4 bases and J shed 6 bases, with 21 bases lying between them. Germline V CDR1 and CDR2: MNHEY, SVGEGT.

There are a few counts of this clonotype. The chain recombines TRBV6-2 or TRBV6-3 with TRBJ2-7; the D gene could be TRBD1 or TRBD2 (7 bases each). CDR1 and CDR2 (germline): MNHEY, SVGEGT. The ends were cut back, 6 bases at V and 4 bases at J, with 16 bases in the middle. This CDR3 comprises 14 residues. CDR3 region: CASSPQGRDYEQYF. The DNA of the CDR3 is TGTGCCAGCAGCCCACAGGGGAGGGATTACGAGCAGTACTTC.

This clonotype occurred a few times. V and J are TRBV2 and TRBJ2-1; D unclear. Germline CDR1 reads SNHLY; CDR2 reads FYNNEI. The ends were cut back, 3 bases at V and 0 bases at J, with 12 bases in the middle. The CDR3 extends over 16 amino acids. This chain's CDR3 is CASSDSNSRSYNEQFF. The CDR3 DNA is TGTGCCAGCAGTGATAGTAACAGTCGCTCCTACAATGAGCAGTTCTTC.

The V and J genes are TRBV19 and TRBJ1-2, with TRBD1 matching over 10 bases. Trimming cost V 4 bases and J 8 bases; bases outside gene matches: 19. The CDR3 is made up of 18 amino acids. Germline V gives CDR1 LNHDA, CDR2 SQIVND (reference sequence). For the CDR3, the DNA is TGTGCCAGTAGTAGACGCGGGACAGGGGACCGAAATGGACAGGGCTACACCTTC. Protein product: CASSRRGTGDRNGQGYTF.

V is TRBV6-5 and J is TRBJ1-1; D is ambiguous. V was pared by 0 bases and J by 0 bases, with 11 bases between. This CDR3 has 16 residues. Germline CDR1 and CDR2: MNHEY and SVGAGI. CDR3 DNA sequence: TGTGCCAGCAGTTACTCCCAACAGAATCTGAACACTGAAGCTTTCTTT. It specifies CASSYSQQNLNTEAFF.

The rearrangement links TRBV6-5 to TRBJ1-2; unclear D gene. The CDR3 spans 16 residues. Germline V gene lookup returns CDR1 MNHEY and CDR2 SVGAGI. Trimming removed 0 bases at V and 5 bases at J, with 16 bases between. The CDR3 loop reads CASSYSGLPQPYGYTF. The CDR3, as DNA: TGTGCCAGCAGTTACTCAGGGCTACCACAACCTTATGGCTACACCTTC.

CDR3 sequence: CASSLAQGLRTEAFF. CDR3 DNA: TGTGCCAGCAGCTTAGCGCAGGGATTGCGGACTGAAGCTTTCTTT. The V and J genes are TRBV7-9 and TRBJ1-1, with D possibly TRBD1 on 5 matching bases. The CDR3 consists of 15 residues. The germline V and J ends were trimmed by 0 bases and 5 bases, with 13 bases remaining between them. Per the germline V gene, CDR1 is SEHNR and CDR2 is FQNEAQ (reference sequence).

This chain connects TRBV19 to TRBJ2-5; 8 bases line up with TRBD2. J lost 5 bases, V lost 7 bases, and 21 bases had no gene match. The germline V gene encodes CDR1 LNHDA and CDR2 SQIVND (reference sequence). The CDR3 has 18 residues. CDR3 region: CASTPFGPRSGGTETQYF. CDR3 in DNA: TGTGCCAGTACCCCATTTGGTCCTAGGAGCGGGGGTACGGAGACCCAGTACTTC.